This T cell receptor beta chain comes out of a study of T cell repertoires in cytomegalovirus infection. Across the study: The authors relied on CMV epitopes, both recently identified HLA-C-restricted and well-studied HLA-B-restricted. Signatures in public TCR beta sequences pointed to both CMV infection and matching HLA type. Broader study findings: Dominating the ex vivo response were TCR beta clonotypes that were CMV-specific and HLA-C-restricted.

This clonotype was detected many times. The antigen is not known. TCRdb ran MiXCR on the reads and lists one entry per CDR3 protein. The sample contains 750,000 to 950,000 distinct CDR3 sequences, almost 30% of which appear only once. The germline V gene encodes CDR1 SGHTA and CDR2 FQGNSA. There are 15 residues in the CDR3. With V trimmed by 1 base and J by 8 bases, 7 bases remained unmatched. The source was cultured CD8+ T cells from PBMCs, collected from culture after CMV antigen stimulation. This clonotype was sampled from a human donor in good health (CMV status not recorded). Some clones in this sample may be carry-over from other donors' samples. V gene TRBV7-2 combines with J gene TRBJ2-4; TRBD1 matches 8 bases. CDR3 residues: CASSLGTGSGDIQYF. DNA of the CDR3: TGTGCCAGCAGCTTAGGGACAGGGTCTGGGGACATTCAGTACTTC.